The subject of this entry is one T cell receptor (beta chain). Antigen: not known. Repertoires were generated with immunoSEQ multiplex PCR, while TCRdb's copy carries only in-frame clones and drops some. This sample has over 55,000 clones; under 90% occur once, and the top ten carry about 2.4%. This sample is part of a study of OX40 agonist ivuxolimab in advanced cancers. Background on the study: Partial response was recorded in three patients: one hepatocellular carcinoma and two cutaneous melanoma cases. Findings and caveats of the study: There were, on average, more expanded clones in CD8+ T cells than in CD4+. Doses of 0.1 to 3.0 mg/kg were accompanied by clonal expansion of CD4+ and CD8+ blood T cells by week 6. Some of the lowest clonal expansion was seen in partial responders at 0.1-3.0 mg/kg.

CDR1 is SGHNT, CDR2 YYREEE, per germline (reference sequence). This CDR3 comprises 13 residues. With V trimmed by 6 bases and J by 4 bases, 6 bases remained unmatched. Sequenced material: CD4+ or CD8+ T cells sorted from blood, taken in a trial of the OX40 agonist ivuxolimab. The V and J genes are TRBV5-4 and TRBJ1-1; 7 bases are a match to TRBD1. The TCR comes from an adult with an advanced solid tumor such as melanoma, head and neck, liver or kidney cancer. The CDR3 DNA sequence: TGTGCCAGCACCATGAGGGACAGCACTGAAGCTTTCTTT. It is translated as CASTMRDSTEAFF.